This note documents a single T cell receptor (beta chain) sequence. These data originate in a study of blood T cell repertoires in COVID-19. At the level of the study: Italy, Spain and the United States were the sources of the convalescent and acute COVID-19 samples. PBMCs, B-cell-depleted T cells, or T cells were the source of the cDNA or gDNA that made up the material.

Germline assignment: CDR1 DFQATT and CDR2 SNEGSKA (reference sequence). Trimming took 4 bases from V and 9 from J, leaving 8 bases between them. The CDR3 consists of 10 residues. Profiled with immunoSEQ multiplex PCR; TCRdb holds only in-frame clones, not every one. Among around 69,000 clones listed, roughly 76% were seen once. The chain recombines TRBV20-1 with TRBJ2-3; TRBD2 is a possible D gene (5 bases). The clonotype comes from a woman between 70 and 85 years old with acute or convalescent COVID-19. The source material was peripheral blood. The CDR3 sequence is CSATRGTQYF. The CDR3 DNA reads TGCAGTGCTACCCGAGGGACGCAGTATTTT.